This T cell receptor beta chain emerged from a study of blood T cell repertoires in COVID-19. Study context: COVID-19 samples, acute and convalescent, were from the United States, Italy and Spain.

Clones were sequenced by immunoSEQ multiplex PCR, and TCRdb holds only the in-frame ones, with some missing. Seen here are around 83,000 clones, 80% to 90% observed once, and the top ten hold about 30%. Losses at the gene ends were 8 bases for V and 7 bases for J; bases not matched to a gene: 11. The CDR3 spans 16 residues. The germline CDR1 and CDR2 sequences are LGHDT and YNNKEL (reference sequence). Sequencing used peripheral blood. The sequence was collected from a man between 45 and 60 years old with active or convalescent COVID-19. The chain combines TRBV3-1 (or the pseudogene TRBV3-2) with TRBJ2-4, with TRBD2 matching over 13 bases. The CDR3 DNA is TGTGCCAGCGACACTAGCGGGGGGGCCAATGGGAACATTCAGTACTTC. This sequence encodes CASDTSGGANGNIQYF.